Presented here are 8 T cell receptor beta chains from one specimen sequenced in a study of identical twins. TCRdb itself ran the 5' RACE reads through MiXCR, one entry per CDR3 protein. The profile shows over 200,000 distinct CDR3 sequences, roughly 10% of them singletons. Sequenced: memory (CD45RO+) T cells sorted from blood. The receptors originated from a woman under 30 in good health.

The chain uses TRBV7-9 and TRBJ2-3, with D possibly TRBD1 on 5 matching bases. Trimming removed 6 bases from V and 2 bases from J, with 15 bases in between. The CDR3 is 15 amino acids. Per the germline V gene, CDR1 is SEHNR and CDR2 is FQNEAQ (reference sequence). This CDR3 is CASRPPRQNTDTQYF. The CDR3 bases are TGTGCCAGCAGACCCCCTAGACAGAACACAGATACGCAGTATTTT.

A few counts support this clonotype. The gene calls are TRBV7-2 and TRBJ1-2; the D gene is possibly TRBD1 (5 bases). Germline loops: CDR1 SGHTA, CDR2 FQGNSA. The CDR3 has 12 residues. Trimming pared 4 bases from V and 8 bases from J, leaving 11 bases between. CDR3: CASSSGFGGYTF. CDR3 nucleotide sequence: TGTGCCAGCAGCTCAGGGTTTGGGGGCTACACCTTC.

This clonotype was detected a few times. V gene TRBV10-2 combines with J gene TRBJ1-1; D uncertain. The CDR3 contains 13 residues. Per germline, CDR1 WSHSY and CDR2 SAAADI. Between the trimmed V and J ends, which lost 3 bases and 4 bases, there was a span of 9 bases. CDR3 sequence: CASSDSAATEAFF. CDR3 DNA: TGCGCCAGCAGTGACTCGGCGGCCACTGAAGCTTTCTTT.

The chain links TRBV27 to TRBJ2-7; 12 positions agree with TRBD2. This CDR3 contains 15 residues. With 6 bases clipped from V and 6 bases from J, the junction kept 9 bases outside the gene matches. Germline V gene sequence: CDR1 MNHEY, CDR2 SMNVEV (reference sequence). The CDR3 loop is CASSRGLAGSPEQYF. The DNA for the CDR3 is TGTGCCAGCAGCCGCGGACTAGCGGGATCTCCCGAGCAGTACTTC.

This clonotype has a handful of counts. The chain links TRBV10-3 to TRBJ2-7, with D perhaps TRBD1 or TRBD2 (5 bases each). The germline V gene has CDR1 ENHRY and CDR2 SYGVKD. This CDR3 spans 12 amino acids. Trimming took 11 bases from V and 1 from J, leaving 12 bases between them. The CDR3 sequence is CAGRGDSYEQYF. The CDR3 DNA reads as TGTGCCGGCAGAGGGGATTCCTACGAGCAGTACTTC.

CDR3 protein: CATAGSGELFF. In DNA form, the CDR3 reads TGTGCCACCGCAGGGTCCGGGGAGCTGTTTTTT. The chain uses TRBV19 and TRBJ2-2; possibly TRBD1 for D (5 bases). Germline V gene lookup returns CDR1 LNHDA and CDR2 SQIVND (reference sequence). The CDR3 loop spans 11 amino acids. V shed 10 bases and J shed 6 bases, with 9 bases lying between them.

This clonotype was detected ten times or more. This chain connects TRBV3-1 to TRBJ2-5, with D possibly TRBD1 on 8 matching bases. CDR1 is LGHDT, CDR2 YNNKEL, per germline (reference sequence). CDR3 length equals 15 residues. The germline V and J ends were trimmed by 4 bases and 5 bases, with 17 bases remaining between them. CDR3 protein: CASSLWTGRGETQYF. The CDR3 DNA sequence: TGTGCCAGCAGCCTATGGACAGGGAGGGGGGAGACCCAGTACTTC.

In this sample, this clonotype turned up many times. CDR3 protein: CASSLDVIWTGLSGYTF. CDR3 bases: TGTGCCAGCAGCTTAGATGTTATTTGGACAGGGTTGTCTGGCTACACCTTC. The rearrangement links TRBV7-9 to TRBJ1-2, with 8 bases lining up with TRBD1. V lost 1 base to trimming and J lost 7 bases; unmatched junction nucleotides: 14. CDR3 length equals 17 residues. Germline CDR1 SEHNR, CDR2 FQNEAQ (reference sequence).